Below, 30 T cell receptor beta chains from the same sample are listed, as sequenced in a study of beta chain features in type 1 diabetes. The sequenced template was cDNA made from the entire isolated RNA. Some clones are missing from TCRdb's copy, which holds only in-frame ones; the method was immunoSEQ multiplex PCR. In the table there are over 650,000 clones, more than 13% of which are singletons. Findings of the study overall: Shorter TCRB CDR3s, moderately but significantly so, were found in Type 1 diabetes patients in all four CD4+ subsets.

Their antigen targets remain unknown. Sequenced: naive CD4+ T cells from blood. The receptors stem from a man between 18 and 29 years old with type 1 diabetes.

V and J are TRBV19 and TRBJ2-3, with TRBD1 matching 7 bases. This CDR3 is 14 amino acids long. Germline-derived CDR1 and CDR2 are LNHDA and SQIVND (reference sequence). After removal of 6 bases from V and 6 bases from J, the junction contained 9 bases not matched to a gene. CDR3 loop: CASRLGTALDTQYF. The CDR3 DNA sequence: TGTGCCAGTAGACTGGGGACAGCACTCGATACGCAGTATTTT.

The rearrangement uses TRBV29-1 and TRBJ1-4; TRBD1 might be the D (6 bases). Germline V gene data show CDR1 as SQVTM and CDR2 as ANQGSEA. The V and J ends lost 1 base and 8 bases respectively, with 14 bases between them. This CDR3 contains 14 residues. The CDR3 coding sequence is TGCAGCGTTGAAGTCGGAGGGGGTAGCGAAAAACTGTTTTTT. It translates to CSVEVGGGSEKLFF.

V gene TRBV2 combines with J gene TRBJ2-3; D unclear. With 5 bases removed from V and 2 bases from J, the gap between germline ends came to 8 bases. Germline lookup yields CDR1 SNHLY and CDR2 FYNNEI. CDR3 length: 13 amino acids. As DNA, the CDR3 is TGTGCCAGCAGTAAGCGAGACACAGATACGCAGTATTTT. This encodes CASSKRDTDTQYF.

This clone was detected a few times. Sequence at one end of the junction differs from germline and may be a read error. This CDR3 reads CASSRDREATQYF. The CDR3 nucleotides read TGTGCTAGCAGTCGGGACAGGGAGGCGACCCAGTACTTC. The V and J genes are TRBV7-7 and TRBJ2-5, with 9 bases fitting TRBD1. Germline CDR1 reads SSHAT; CDR2 reads FNYEAQ (reference sequence). There are 13 residues in the CDR3.

V gene TRBV28 combines with J gene TRBJ2-5; the match to TRBD2 covers 12 bases. The CDR3 spans 16 residues. CDR1 and CDR2 from the germline V gene are MDHEN and SYDVKM. This CDR3 reads CPQLPRTSGTGETQYF. In DNA, the CDR3 is TGTCCTCAGCTCCCACGGACTAGCGGGACGGGAGAGACCCAGTACTTC.

The genes are TRBV5-6 and TRBJ1-2, with 7 bases aligning to TRBD1. Germline V CDR1 and CDR2: SGHDT, YYEEEE. The CDR3 has 16 residues. V lost 6 bases, J lost 2 bases, and 13 bases stayed unmatched. The CDR3 loop is CASTSGDRAGNYGYTF. In nucleotides, the CDR3 is TGTGCCAGCACCTCAGGAGACAGGGCGGGGAACTATGGCTACACCTTC.

The J gene is TRBJ2-3, the V gene TRBV28; 8 bases are shared with TRBD1. The CDR3 has 13 amino acids. Losses at the gene ends were 6 bases for V and 3 bases for J; bases not matched to a gene: 2. Germline loops: CDR1 MDHEN, CDR2 SYDVKM. The CDR3 nucleotides are TGTGCCAGCAGCAGGACAGGGACAGATACGCAGTATTTT. Translated, it gives CASSRTGTDTQYF.

The chain couples TRBV15 to TRBJ2-4; TRBD1 aligns across 7 bases. V was pared by 1 base and J by 16 bases, with 19 bases of the junction left unmatched. The CDR3 runs to 16 residues. Germline loops: CDR1 LNHNV, CDR2 YYDKDF (reference sequence). In DNA, the CDR3 is TGTGCCACCAGCAGAGCCACAGGGGACCCTGCCAAAAACATCTACTTC. Its protein is CATSRATGDPAKNIYF.

This clone has just a few counts. The chain combines TRBV5-1 with TRBJ1-5; a weak D match, TRBD1 (5 bases). CDR1 and CDR2 (germline): SGHRS, YFSETQ. Trimming left V 1 base short and J 3 bases short, with 11 bases between. The length of the CDR3 is 15 residues. The chain's CDR3 is CASSLKSGPNQPQHF. CDR3 bases: TGCGCCAGCAGCTTGAAATCGGGACCCAATCAGCCCCAGCATTTT.

The rearrangement links TRBV30 to TRBJ2-7; 7 bases line up with TRBD2. CDR1 GTSNPN and CDR2 SVGIG come from the germline V gene (reference sequence). The trim removed 3 bases at V and 2 bases at J, leaving 10 bases unmatched. This CDR3 is built from 15 residues. The CDR3 region is CAWSQKGAGTYEQYF. CDR3 DNA sequence: TGTGCCTGGAGCCAAAAAGGAGCGGGGACCTACGAGCAGTACTTC.

This clone was counted between two and nine times. V is TRBV20-1 and J is TRBJ1-2; tentatively, D is TRBD1 (6 bases). Germline V gene data show CDR1 as DFQATT and CDR2 as SNEGSKA (reference sequence). The CDR3 totals 11 residues. CDR3 nucleotides: TGCAGGGGGGGGCCGCCTTATGGCTACACCTTC. This sequence encodes CRGGPPYGYTF.

The gene calls are TRBV18 and TRBJ1-2; D is unclear. The length of the CDR3 is 14 residues. Trimming shortened V by 6 bases and J by 8 bases, and 19 bases separated the two germline ends. In germline, CDR1 is KGHSH, CDR2 LQKENI. CDR3 sequence reads: CASSPDMIGEGYTF. CDR3 sequence (DNA): TGTGCCAGCTCCCCCGATATGATCGGCGAGGGCTACACCTTC.

This clone showed up just a few times. The V and J genes are TRBV29-1 and TRBJ1-1; D remains ambiguous. The germline CDR1 and CDR2 sequences are SQVTM and ANQGSEA. Trimming shortened V by 6 bases and J by 1 base, and 12 bases separated the two germline ends. The CDR3 spans 13 residues. CDR3 residues: CSVGGQPNTEAFF. DNA for the CDR3: TGCAGCGTAGGTGGGCAGCCGAACACTGAAGCTTTCTTT.

V is TRBV6-5 and J is TRBJ2-7; no firm D call. Trimming removed 5 bases at V and 1 base at J, with 9 bases between. Looked up from germline, CDR1 is MNHEY and CDR2 is SVGAGI. The CDR3 is made up of 13 amino acids. The CDR3 reads CASSGTVSYEQYF. CDR3 nucleotide sequence: TGTGCCAGCAGTGGAACAGTGTCCTACGAGCAGTACTTC.

This clone has a handful of counts. V gene TRBV5-4 combines with J gene TRBJ2-7; 9 nucleotides match TRBD1. V dropped 3 bases and J dropped 4; count of bases not matched to a gene: 8. This CDR3 is 15 amino acids long. The germline V gene has CDR1 SGHNT and CDR2 YYREEE (reference sequence). This chain's CDR3 is CASSSRGQGPYEQYF. In nucleotides, the CDR3 is TGTGCCAGCAGCTCCCGTGGACAGGGGCCTTACGAGCAGTACTTC.

On this clone itself: This sample also contains other DNA sequences that code for the same CDR3. The chain carries TRBV5-4 and TRBJ2-3; TRBD1 is a possible D gene (6 bases). CDR1 and CDR2 from the germline V gene are SGHNT and YYREEE (reference sequence). Trimming left V 0 bases short and J 1 base short, with 9 bases between. The CDR3 runs 15 residues. CDR3 residues: CASSLAGAGTDTQYF. The CDR3 coding sequence is TGTGCCAGCAGCTTGGCAGGGGCCGGCACAGATACGCAGTATTTT.

A few counts support this clone. This sequence joins TRBV30 and TRBJ1-2, with D perhaps TRBD1 (5 bases). The CDR3 totals 11 residues. Trimming pared 2 bases from V and 8 bases from J, leaving 9 bases between. Germline assignment: CDR1 GTSNPN and CDR2 SVGIG (reference sequence). CDR3 nucleotide sequence: TGTGCCTGGAGTCTGACAGAAGGCTACACCTTC. Encoded protein: CAWSLTEGYTF.

The chain employs TRBV6-5 and TRBJ1-2; 7 nucleotides align to TRBD1. CDR1 and CDR2 from the germline V gene are MNHEY and SVGAGI. V trimming: 10 bases; J trimming: 7 bases; junction bases outside the gene matches: 6. CDR3 length equals 11 residues. CDR3 nucleotide sequence: TGTGCCACCCGGACAGGAGGTGGCTACACCTTC. Amino acids: CATRTGGGYTF.

Only a few counts were recorded for this clone. The DNA for the CDR3 is TGTGCCAGCAGTGAAGCGCTTGGCACAGATACGCAGTATTTT. As protein: CASSEALGTDTQYF. This rearrangement joins TRBV2 to TRBJ2-3; D remains ambiguous. V lost 0 bases and J lost 1, with 5 bases in between. Per germline, CDR1 SNHLY and CDR2 FYNNEI. CDR3 length: 14 amino acids.

Only a few counts were recorded for this clone. The CDR3 DNA is TGTGCCAGCAGCCCTAGCGGGAGATCGTCCGGGGAGCTGTTTTTT. This sequence encodes CASSPSGRSSGELFF. This chain joins TRBV9 and TRBJ2-2; the match to TRBD2 covers 10 bases. Germline values: CDR1 SGDLS, CDR2 YYNGEE. J was trimmed by 6 bases and V by 4 bases; bases with no gene match: 6. The CDR3 is made up of 15 amino acids.

V and J are TRBV29-1 and TRBJ1-1; D call uncertain. The germline V gene encodes CDR1 SQVTM and CDR2 ANQGSEA. The length of the CDR3 is 11 residues. Trimming removed 6 bases at V and 5 bases at J, with 10 bases between. The CDR3 loop is CSVLLRTEAFF. The CDR3 DNA sequence: TGCAGCGTCTTATTAAGGACTGAAGCTTTCTTT.

The chain is built from TRBV9 and TRBJ2-1; 9 bases line up with TRBD2. Germline V CDR1 and CDR2: SGDLS, YYNGEE. The CDR3 totals 15 residues. V lost 1 base to trimming and J lost 6 bases; unmatched junction nucleotides: 5. The CDR3: CASSVLAGSFNEQFF. CDR3 nucleotide sequence: TGTGCCAGCAGCGTACTAGCGGGGAGCTTCAATGAGCAGTTCTTC.

In its sample, this clone was seen a few times. The V and J genes are TRBV25-1 and TRBJ2-6; D is possibly TRBD2 (5 bases). From germline, CDR1 is MGHDK and CDR2 SYGVNS. V lost 6 bases, J lost 2 bases, and 20 bases lay in between. This CDR3 spans 18 amino acids. CDR3 in amino acids: CASREDSPIKAGANVLTF. CDR3 bases: TGTGCCAGCAGAGAGGACTCTCCCATCAAGGCTGGGGCCAACGTCCTGACTTTC.

The chain is built from TRBV29-1 and TRBJ1-2; TRBD1 is a possible D gene (6 bases). This CDR3 has 12 residues. Trimming removed 7 bases from V and 4 bases from J, with 13 bases in between. Germline V gene data show CDR1 as SQVTM and CDR2 as ANQGSEA. This CDR3 is CSAGQSFYGYTF. For the CDR3, the DNA is TGCAGCGCTGGACAGTCTTTCTATGGCTACACCTTC.

This clone showed up just a few times. This chain uses TRBV6-1 with TRBJ1-5; the D gene is possibly TRBD1 (5 bases). The germline CDR1 and CDR2 sequences are MNHNS and SASEGT. The CDR3 consists of 16 residues. Trimming cost V 3 bases and J 3 bases, with 15 bases left between them. The CDR3 DNA is TGTGCCAGCAGTGAGGCCGGGACCGCTTTCAATCAGCCCCAGCATTTT. Translation gives CASSEAGTAFNQPQHF.

The chain is built from TRBV29-1 and TRBJ2-7; TRBD1 matches 10 bases. CDR1 is SQVTM and CDR2 is ANQGSEA in the germline V gene. V shed 6 bases and J 3 bases; nucleotides not matched to a gene: 8. There are 14 residues in the CDR3. The CDR3 region is CSVDGGQGYYEQYF. Written as DNA, the CDR3 is TGCAGCGTCGACGGGGGACAGGGGTACTACGAGCAGTACTTC.

This clone was picked up a small number of times. The chain links TRBV7-9 to TRBJ1-2; no clear D gene. The CDR3 is made up of 13 amino acids. CDR1 and CDR2 (germline): SEHNR, FQNEAQ (reference sequence). Trimming took off 5 bases at V and 4 bases at J, with 11 bases between the two ends. CDR3 nucleotide sequence: TGTGCCAGCAGCGTACCCGGGGTCTATGGCTACACCTTC. Translated, it gives CASSVPGVYGYTF. The complete variable domain, with remaining parts taken from reference TRBV7-9 and TRBJ1-2, reads DTGVSQNPRHKITKRGQNVTFRCDPISEHNRLYWYRQTLGQGPEFLTYFQNEAQLEKSRLLSDRFSAERPKGSFSTLEIQRTEQGDSAMYLCASSVPGVYGYTFGSGTRLTVV.

This chain connects TRBV6-5 to TRBJ1-2; D remains ambiguous. Per the germline V gene, CDR1 is MNHEY and CDR2 is SVGAGI. This CDR3 is 14 amino acids long. The V and J ends lost 5 bases and 2 bases respectively, with 12 bases between them. The CDR3 coding sequence is TGTGCCAGCAGTCCTCAGTCCACCAACTATGGCTACACCTTC. Translating it yields CASSPQSTNYGYTF.

J is TRBJ2-7 and V is TRBV6-5, with a tentative D call TRBD1 (6 bases). The CDR3 has 14 amino acids. Germline V gives CDR1 MNHEY, CDR2 SVGAGI. Trimming pared 4 bases from V and 1 base from J, leaving 11 bases between. CDR3 sequence: CASSWSTGSYEQYF. CDR3 nucleotide sequence: TGTGCCAGCAGTTGGTCCACAGGGTCCTACGAGCAGTACTTC.

The chain links TRBV29-1 to TRBJ2-3; D gene unclear. The CDR3 length is 14 residues. Germline V gene data show CDR1 as SQVTM and CDR2 as ANQGSEA. V gave up 5 bases and J gave up 0 bases, with 12 bases separating them. The CDR3 sequence is CSVTAVYSTDTQYF. In DNA, the CDR3 is TGCAGCGTTACGGCGGTTTATAGCACAGATACGCAGTATTTT.